The T cell receptor (beta chain) under discussion was sequenced for a study of blood T cell repertoires in COVID-19. Assay: immunoSEQ multiplex PCR; the TCRdb copy retains only in-frame clones and omits some. Among about 190,000 clones listed, around 82% were seen once. The germline V gene has CDR1 KGHDR and CDR2 SFDVKD. The CDR3 totals 16 residues. The V end lost 4 bases, the J end lost 2 bases, and 15 bases lay between the germline ends. This clone has just one count. This sequence originates from a woman in her sixties with acute COVID-19. This chain links TRBV24-1 with TRBJ2-3, with D possibly TRBD1 on 6 matching bases. The sequenced sample was PBMCs or T cells enriched from blood (not recorded which). The DNA for the CDR3 is TGTGCCACCAGTGAGCCGACCGCAGGGGTCACAGATACGCAGTATTTT. As protein: CATSEPTAGVTDTQYF.